The entry below gives a single T cell receptor (beta chain) sequence along with its context. At least ten counts were recorded for this clonotype. It has no known antigen specificity. One base away there is no much larger clone; base qualities are not given. These data are taken from a study of T cells in Graves' hyperthyroidism and ophthalmopathy (dated by TCRdb to the late 2010s). Study-wide context: Peripheral blood samples were taken at initial diagnosis, before any treatment was given. A discovery cohort of about 96 patients, approximately 45 with Graves' ophthalmopathy and approximately 60 with stable Graves' hyperthyroidism, was used to find distinguishing TCR V-J signatures. An independent validation cohort of 18 to 20 hyperthyroidism patients and 17 patients who later progressed to ophthalmopathy tested prospective prediction of ophthalmopathy. The 95 to 100 discovery patients were randomly divided into training and test sets at a 7:3 ratio. The study also compared thyroid tissue and blood T-cell repertoires from about 6 Graves' hyperthyroidism patients. Following sampling, methimazole starting at 30 mg daily was given to hyperthyroidism patients, and high-dose intravenous methylprednisolone was given to ophthalmopathy patients. The paper describes TCR Vbeta CDR3 sequencing of 140 or so peripheral blood samples, made up of 43 ophthalmopathy patients, 70 to 75 hyperthyroidism patients and about 17 progressor patients. Broad study findings and their caveats: Most expanded thyroid clonotypes (frequency above 0.001) were also detected in blood, a finding suggesting that blood repertoires may reflect thyroid immune responses. During validation, the model predicted progression to ophthalmopathy a median of approximately 6.5 months ahead of onset, with around 70% sensitivity and about 72% specificity. Sample size was not statistically predetermined, and investigators were not blinded to group allocation. A 13 V-J signature model separated ophthalmopathy from stable hyperthyroidism, with around 88% sensitivity and just under 84% specificity in cross-validation and 80%/75% in testing.

Germline trimming amounts to 4 bases on V and 4 bases on J, with 8 as the count of junction bases outside the gene matches. Inclusive of the bounding cysteine and phenylalanine, the CDR3 is 15 residues long. Only the CDR3 portion is preserved as DNA: 45 bases, with reading frame beginning at the first base. For CDR1 and CDR2, the germline V gene lists MNHEY and SVGAGI. Stable Graves' hyperthyroidism was defined as no progression to ophthalmopathy during 18 months of follow-up. The hyperthyroidism patients were between 18 and 65 years old and newly diagnosed, with a disease duration of less than 2 months. The study excluded patients with uncontrolled infections, other autoimmune diseases, pregnancy or lactation. Diagnoses relied on clinical symptoms, serum thyroxine and TRAb, thyroid ultrasound and orbital computed tomography. Ficoll-Paque density gradient centrifugation was used to isolate PBMCs from around 9.1 ml of fresh peripheral blood. Total RNA was extracted with Trizol reagent, and quality was checked on an Agilent 2100 Bioanalyzer.

Amplification of TCR beta CDR3 regions was carried out from RNA transcripts. The first round of RT-PCR for the TCR CDR3 was performed with the HTBI primer set and the Qiagen OneStep RT-PCR kit. The libraries were constructed in a second round of multiplex PCR and then size-selected and purified. Paired-end sequencing of the libraries was performed with 100 bp reads on an Illumina HiSeq2000. As for the authors' bioinformatics: SOAPnuke was used to process the raw data, removing reads that contained adapters or uncalled bases, had a mean Phred below 15, or lacked an exact match to the constant primer or identifier. High-quality paired reads were merged with COPE v1.2.5, and unique nucleotide sequences were defined as clonotypes. MiTCR v1.1 was used to align clonotypes to the IMGT TRBV, TRBD and TRBJ reference segments. Analysis was restricted to V-J combinations with a frequency above 0.0001, which covered roughly 99% of repertoires. The TCS score was defined as F50 (clonal expansion) divided by E x V (chaos), with BLOSUM62-based TCRdist calculated between CDR3 peptides within each V-J. Welch's t-statistics and random forest reduced around 550 V-J features to some 14, which were used in a naive Bayes classifier (R e1071). The public reads were run again by TCRdb, first through fastp at Q25 and then through MiXCR, and only productive beta chains were kept. Rows are unified per CDR3 protein, each entry keeping the most common DNA and genes. The V and J calls shown here were made by TCRdb, not taken from the authors' results. The sample includes under 350,000 distinct CDR3 sequences, with 12% to 15% observed a single time. Clones ranked in the top ten supply 7% to 9% of the sample.

The sequenced material came from blood. This TCR was sampled from a woman in her thirties or forties with Graves' hyperthyroidism. The chain employs TRBV6-5 and TRBJ1-2, with 8 bases aligning to TRBD1. This receptor has the CDR3 CASSWRTDRGYGYTF. The bases read TGTGCCAGCAGTTGGAGGACAGACAGGGGCTATGGCTACACCTTC.